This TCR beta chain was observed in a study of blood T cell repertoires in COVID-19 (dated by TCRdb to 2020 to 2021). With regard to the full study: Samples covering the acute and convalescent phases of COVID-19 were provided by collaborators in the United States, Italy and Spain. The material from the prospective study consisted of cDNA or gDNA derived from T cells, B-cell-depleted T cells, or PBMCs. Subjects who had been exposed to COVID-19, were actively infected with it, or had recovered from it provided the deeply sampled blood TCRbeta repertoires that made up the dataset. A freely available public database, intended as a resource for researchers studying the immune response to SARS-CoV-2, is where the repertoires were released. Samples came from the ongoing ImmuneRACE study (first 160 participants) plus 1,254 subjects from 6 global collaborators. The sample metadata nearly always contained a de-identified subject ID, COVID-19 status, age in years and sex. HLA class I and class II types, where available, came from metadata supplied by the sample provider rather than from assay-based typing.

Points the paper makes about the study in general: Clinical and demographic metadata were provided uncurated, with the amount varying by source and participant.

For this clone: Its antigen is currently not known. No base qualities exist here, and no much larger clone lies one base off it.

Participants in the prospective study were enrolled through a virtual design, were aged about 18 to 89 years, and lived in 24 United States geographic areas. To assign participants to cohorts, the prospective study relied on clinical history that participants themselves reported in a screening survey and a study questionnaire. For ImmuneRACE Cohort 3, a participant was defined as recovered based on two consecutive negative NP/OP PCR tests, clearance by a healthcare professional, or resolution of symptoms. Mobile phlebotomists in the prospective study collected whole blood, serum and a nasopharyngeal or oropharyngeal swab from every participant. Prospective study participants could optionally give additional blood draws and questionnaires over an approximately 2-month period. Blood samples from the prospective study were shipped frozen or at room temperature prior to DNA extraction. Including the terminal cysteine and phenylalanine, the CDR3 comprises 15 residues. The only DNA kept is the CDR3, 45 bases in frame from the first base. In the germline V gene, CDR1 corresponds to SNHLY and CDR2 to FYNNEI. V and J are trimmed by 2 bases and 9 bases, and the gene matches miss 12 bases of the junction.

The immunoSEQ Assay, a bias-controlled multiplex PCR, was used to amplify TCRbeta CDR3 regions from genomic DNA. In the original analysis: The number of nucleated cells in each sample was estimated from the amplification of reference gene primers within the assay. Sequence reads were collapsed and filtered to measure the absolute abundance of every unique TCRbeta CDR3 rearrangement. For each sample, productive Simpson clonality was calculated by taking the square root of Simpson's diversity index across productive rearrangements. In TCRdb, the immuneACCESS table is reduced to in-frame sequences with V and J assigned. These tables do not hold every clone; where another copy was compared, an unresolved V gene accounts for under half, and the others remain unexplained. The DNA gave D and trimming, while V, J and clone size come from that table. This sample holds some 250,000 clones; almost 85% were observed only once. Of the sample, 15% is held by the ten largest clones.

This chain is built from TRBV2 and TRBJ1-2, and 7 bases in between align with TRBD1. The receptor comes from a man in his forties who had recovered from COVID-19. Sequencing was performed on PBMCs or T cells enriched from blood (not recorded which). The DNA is TGTGCCAGCAGTGAACAGACAGGGCCCAAAGGTAGCTACACCTTC. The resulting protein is CASSEQTGPKGSYTF.